The clone carrying this TCR beta chain was recorded at least ten times. These data are taken from a study of identical twins. This CDR3 is 14 amino acids long. Trimming left V 4 bases short and J 4 bases short, with 13 bases between. Germline lookup yields CDR1 MNHEY and CDR2 SMNVEV (reference sequence). TCRdb analysed the 5' RACE reads with MiXCR anew, one entry per CDR3 protein. This table holds roughly 260,000 distinct CDR3 sequences, 7.5% found once. The same specimen was also included in a second study, on yellow fever vaccine responses in identical twins.

Sequenced sample: CD8+ T cells sorted from blood. The sequence was collected from a woman younger than 35 in good health. The chain recombines TRBV27 with TRBJ1-2; the D gene is possibly TRBD1 (6 bases). The CDR3 region has the DNA TGTGCCAGCAGTTCTTCAGGGGCCGGCTATGGCTACACCTTC. It specifies CASSSSGAGYGYTF.